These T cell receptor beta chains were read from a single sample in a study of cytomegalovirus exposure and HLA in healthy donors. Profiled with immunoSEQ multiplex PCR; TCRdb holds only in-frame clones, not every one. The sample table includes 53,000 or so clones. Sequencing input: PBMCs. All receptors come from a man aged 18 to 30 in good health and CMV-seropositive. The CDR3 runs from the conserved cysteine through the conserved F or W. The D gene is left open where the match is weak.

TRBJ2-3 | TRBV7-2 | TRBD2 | CASSLKWGLAGGYTQYF | TGTGCCAGCAGCTTAAAGTGGGGACTAGCGGGAGGATATACGCAGTATTTT
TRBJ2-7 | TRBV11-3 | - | CASSLDGDEQYF | TGTGCCAGCAGCTTAGACGGGGACGAGCAGTACTTC
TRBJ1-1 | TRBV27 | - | CASSSLRGITEAFF | TGTGCCAGCAGTTCCCTCAGGGGAATCACTGAAGCTTTCTTT
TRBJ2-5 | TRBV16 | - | CASSGGTQYF | TGTGCCAGCAGCGGCGGGACCCAGTACTTC
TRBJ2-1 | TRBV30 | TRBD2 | CAWKPGLAGVQNEQFF | TGTGCCTGGAAGCCGGGACTAGCGGGAGTTCAGAATGAGCAGTTCTTC
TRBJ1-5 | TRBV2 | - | CASSESTRDQPQHF | TGTGCCAGCAGTGAAAGCACCCGGGATCAGCCCCAGCATTTT
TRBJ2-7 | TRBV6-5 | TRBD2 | CASSYSPASGRNEQYF | TGTGCCAGCAGTTACTCTCCGGCTAGCGGGAGAAACGAGCAGTACTTC
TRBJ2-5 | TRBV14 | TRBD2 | CASSRTSGRGETQYF | TGTGCCAGCAGCCGCACTAGCGGGAGAGGAGAGACCCAGTACTTC
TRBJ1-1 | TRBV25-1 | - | CASSVFGGGTEAFF | TGTGCCAGCAGTGTTTTCGGCGGCGGCACTGAAGCTTTCTTT
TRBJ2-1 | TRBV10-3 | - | CAISGVGGGNEQFF | TGTGCCATCAGTGGCGTGGGAGGAGGTAATGAGCAGTTCTTC
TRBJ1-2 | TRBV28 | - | CASSLRRTQYGYTF | TGTGCCAGCAGTTTAAGGCGGACACAATATGGCTACACCTTC
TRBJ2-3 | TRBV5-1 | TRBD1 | CASSLGDREPDTQYF | TGCGCCAGCAGCTTAGGGGACAGGGAGCCAGATACGCAGTATTTT
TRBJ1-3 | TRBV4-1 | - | CASSSPQGPLSGNTIYF | TGCGCCAGCAGCTCCCCTCAGGGTCCCCTCTCTGGAAACACCATATATTTT
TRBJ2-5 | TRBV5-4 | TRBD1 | CASSFNRGRETQYF | TGTGCCAGCAGCTTCAACAGGGGACGGGAGACCCAGTACTTC
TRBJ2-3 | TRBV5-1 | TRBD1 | CASRPTGGLGTDTQYF | TGCGCCAGCAGACCAACAGGGGGGTTGGGCACAGATACGCAGTATTTT
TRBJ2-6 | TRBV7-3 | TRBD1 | CASSEQGAGANVLTF | TGTGCCAGCAGCGAACAGGGGGCGGGGGCCAACGTCCTGACTTTC
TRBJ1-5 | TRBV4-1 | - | CASSQPGLNQPQHF | TGCGCCAGCAGCCAACCCGGACTTAATCAGCCCCAGCATTTT
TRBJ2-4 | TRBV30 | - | CAWSVRTDIQYF | TGTGCCTGGAGTGTACGTACAGACATTCAGTACTTC
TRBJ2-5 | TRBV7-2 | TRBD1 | CASSPGQGQTQYF | TGTGCCAGCAGCCCAGGACAGGGTCAGACCCAGTACTTC
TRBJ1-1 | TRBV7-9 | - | CASSLSNTLEAFF | TGTGCCAGCAGCTTATCAAACACCCTTGAAGCTTTCTTT
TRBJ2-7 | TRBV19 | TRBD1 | CASSMDRSYEQYF | TGTGCCAGTAGTATGGACAGGAGCTACGAGCAGTACTTC
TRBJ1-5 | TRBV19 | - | CASGARQPQHF | TGTGCCAGCGGAGCCCGACAGCCCCAGCATTTT
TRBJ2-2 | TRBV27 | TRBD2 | CASSLYPSGRAGELFF | TGTGCCAGCAGTTTGTACCCTAGCGGGAGAGCCGGGGAGCTGTTTTTT
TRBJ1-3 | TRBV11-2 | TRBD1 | CASSQGGLRGNTIYF | TGTGCCAGCTCTCAGGGGGGACTGCGTGGAAACACCATATATTTT
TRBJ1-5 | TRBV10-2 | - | CASSESTVAGDQPQHF | TGCGCCAGCAGTGAGTCGACTGTGGCAGGGGACCAGCCCCAGCATTTT
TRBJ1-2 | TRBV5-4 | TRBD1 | CASSLDRANYGYTF | TGTGCCAGCAGCTTAGACAGGGCTAACTATGGCTACACCTTC
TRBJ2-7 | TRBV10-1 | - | CASSDPPSSYEQYF | TGCGCCAGCAGTGACCCTCCGAGCTCCTACGAGCAGTACTTC
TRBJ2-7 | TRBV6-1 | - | CASKGGPTYEQYF | TGTGCCAGCAAGGGAGGACCAACCTACGAGCAGTACTTC
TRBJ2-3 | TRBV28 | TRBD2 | CASSLGGTSGPTSTDTQYF | TGTGCCAGCAGTTTAGGCGGGACTAGCGGGCCTACTAGCACAGATACGCAGTATTTT
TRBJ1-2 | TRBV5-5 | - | CASRGGDDGYTF | TGTGCCAGCAGGGGGGGGGATGATGGCTACACCTTC